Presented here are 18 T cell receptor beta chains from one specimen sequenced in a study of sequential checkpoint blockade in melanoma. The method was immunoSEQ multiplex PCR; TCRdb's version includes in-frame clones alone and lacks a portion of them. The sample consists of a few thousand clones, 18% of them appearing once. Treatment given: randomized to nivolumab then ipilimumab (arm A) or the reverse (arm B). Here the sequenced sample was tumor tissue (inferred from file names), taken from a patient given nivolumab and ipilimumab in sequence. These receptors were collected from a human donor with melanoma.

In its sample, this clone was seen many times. CDR3 amino acids: CASSQARSGSLAGELFF. The CDR3 coding sequence is TGTGCCAGCAGCCAAGCGCGGAGCGGGAGTTTAGCCGGGGAGCTGTTTTTT. The rearrangement links TRBV11-3 to TRBJ2-2; TRBD2 matches at 8 bases. Germline V CDR1 and CDR2: SGHNT, YENEEA. The CDR3 is 17 amino acids. Trimming took 5 bases from V and 6 from J; bases not matched to a gene: 14. Based on the CDR3 plus reference TRBV11-3 and TRBJ2-2, the full variable domain is EAGVVQSPRYKIIEKKQPVAFWCNPISGHNTLYWYLQNLGQGPELLIRYENEEAVDDSQLPKDRFSAERLKGVDSTLKIQPAELGDSAVYLCASSQARSGSLAGELFFGEGSRLTVL.

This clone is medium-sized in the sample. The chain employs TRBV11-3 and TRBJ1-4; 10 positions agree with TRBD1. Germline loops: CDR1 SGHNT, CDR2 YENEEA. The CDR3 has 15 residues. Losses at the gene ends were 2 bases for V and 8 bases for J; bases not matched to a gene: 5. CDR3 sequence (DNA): TGTGCCAGCAGCTTATGGACAGGGGGACTGGAAAAACTGTTTTTT. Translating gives CASSLWTGGLEKLFF.

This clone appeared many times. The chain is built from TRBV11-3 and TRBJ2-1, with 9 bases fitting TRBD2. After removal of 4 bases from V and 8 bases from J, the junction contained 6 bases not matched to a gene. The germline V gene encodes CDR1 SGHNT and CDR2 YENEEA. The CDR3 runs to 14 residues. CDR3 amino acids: CASSWTSERDEQFF. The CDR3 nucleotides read TGTGCCAGCAGCTGGACTAGCGAGCGGGATGAGCAGTTCTTC. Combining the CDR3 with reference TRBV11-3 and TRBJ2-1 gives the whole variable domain EAGVVQSPRYKIIEKKQPVAFWCNPISGHNTLYWYLQNLGQGPELLIRYENEEAVDDSQLPKDRFSAERLKGVDSTLKIQPAELGDSAVYLCASSWTSERDEQFFGPGTRLTVL.

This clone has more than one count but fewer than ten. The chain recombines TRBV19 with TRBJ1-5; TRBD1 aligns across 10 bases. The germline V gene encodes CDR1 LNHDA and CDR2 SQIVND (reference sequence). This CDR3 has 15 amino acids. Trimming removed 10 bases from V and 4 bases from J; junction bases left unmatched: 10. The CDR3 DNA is TGTGCCACCCAGCGGGACAGGGGTTGGAATCAGCCCCAGCATTTT. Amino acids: CATQRDRGWNQPQHF. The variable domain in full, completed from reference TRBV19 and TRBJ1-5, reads DGGITQSPKYLFRKEGQNVTLSCEQNLNHDAMYWYRQDPGQGLRLIYYSQIVNDFQKGDIAEGYSVSREKKESFPLTVTSAQKNPTAFYLCATQRDRGWNQPQHFGDGTRLSIL.

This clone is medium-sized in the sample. CDR3 DNA sequence: TGTGCCAGCAGTTACCGGACGACAGGGGGCGGGTATGGCTACACCTTC. Protein sequence: CASSYRTTGGGYGYTF. This rearrangement joins TRBV6-8 to TRBJ1-2; 10 nucleotides match TRBD1. V lost 2 bases, J lost 5 bases, and 8 bases stayed unmatched. Germline assignment: CDR1 MNHGY and CDR2 SAAAGT. This CDR3 comprises 16 residues.

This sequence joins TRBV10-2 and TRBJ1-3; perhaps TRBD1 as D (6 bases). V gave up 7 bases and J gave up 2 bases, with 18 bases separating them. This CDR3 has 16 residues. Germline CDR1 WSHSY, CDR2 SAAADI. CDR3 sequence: CASTPLRGAAGNTIYF. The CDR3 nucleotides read TGCGCCAGCACCCCGTTAAGGGGGGCCGCTGGAAACACCATATATTTT.

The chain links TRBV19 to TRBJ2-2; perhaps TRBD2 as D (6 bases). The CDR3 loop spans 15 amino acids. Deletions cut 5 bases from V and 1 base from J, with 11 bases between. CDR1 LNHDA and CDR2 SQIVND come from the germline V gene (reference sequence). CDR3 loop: CASSPGTGNTGELFF. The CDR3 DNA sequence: TGTGCCAGTAGTCCGGGGACTGGGAACACCGGGGAGCTGTTTTTT.

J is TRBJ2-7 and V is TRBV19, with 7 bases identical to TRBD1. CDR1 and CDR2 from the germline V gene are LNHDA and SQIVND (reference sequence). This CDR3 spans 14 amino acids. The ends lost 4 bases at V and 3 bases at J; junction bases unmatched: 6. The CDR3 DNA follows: TGTGCCAGTAGTACACCGGGACAGATCTACGAGCAGTACTTC. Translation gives CASSTPGQIYEQYF.

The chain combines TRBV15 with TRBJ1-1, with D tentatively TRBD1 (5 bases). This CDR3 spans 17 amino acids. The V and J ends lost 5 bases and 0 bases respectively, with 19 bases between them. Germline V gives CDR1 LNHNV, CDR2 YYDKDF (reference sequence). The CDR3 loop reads CATSGGRDLGLNTEAFF. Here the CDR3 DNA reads TGTGCCACCAGCGGGGGGAGGGACCTCGGCTTGAACACTGAAGCTTTCTTT. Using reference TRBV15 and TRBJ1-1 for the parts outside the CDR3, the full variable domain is DAMVIQNPRYQVTQFGKPVTLSCSQTLNHNVMYWYQQKSSQAPKLLFHYYDKDFNNEADTPDNFQSRRPNTSFCFLDIRSPGLGDTAMYLCATSGGRDLGLNTEAFFGQGTRLTVV.

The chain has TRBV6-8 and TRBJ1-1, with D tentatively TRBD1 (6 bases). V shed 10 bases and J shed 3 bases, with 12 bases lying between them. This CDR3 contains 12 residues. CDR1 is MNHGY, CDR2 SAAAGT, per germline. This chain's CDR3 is CATSRGDTEAFF. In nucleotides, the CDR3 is TGTGCCACGAGCAGGGGTGACACTGAAGCTTTCTTT.

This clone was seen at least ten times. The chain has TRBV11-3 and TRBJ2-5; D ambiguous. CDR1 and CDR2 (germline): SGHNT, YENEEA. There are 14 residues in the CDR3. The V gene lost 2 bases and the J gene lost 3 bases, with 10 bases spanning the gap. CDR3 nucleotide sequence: TGTGCCAGCAGCTTAAGAGACATGAAAGAGACCCAGTACTTC. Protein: CASSLRDMKETQYF.

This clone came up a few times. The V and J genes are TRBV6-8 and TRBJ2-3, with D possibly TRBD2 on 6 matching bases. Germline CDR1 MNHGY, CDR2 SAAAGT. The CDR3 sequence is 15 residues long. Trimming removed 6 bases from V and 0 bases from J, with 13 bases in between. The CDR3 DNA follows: TGTGCCAGCAGCCGGGACTTAACTAGCACAGATACGCAGTATTTT. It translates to CASSRDLTSTDTQYF.

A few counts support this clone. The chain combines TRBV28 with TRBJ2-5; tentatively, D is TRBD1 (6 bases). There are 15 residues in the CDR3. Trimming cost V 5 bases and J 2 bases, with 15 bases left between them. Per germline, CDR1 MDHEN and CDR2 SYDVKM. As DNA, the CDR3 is TGTGCCAGCAGTCCGATCACAGGGATACAAGAGACCCAGTACTTC. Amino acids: CASSPITGIQETQYF.

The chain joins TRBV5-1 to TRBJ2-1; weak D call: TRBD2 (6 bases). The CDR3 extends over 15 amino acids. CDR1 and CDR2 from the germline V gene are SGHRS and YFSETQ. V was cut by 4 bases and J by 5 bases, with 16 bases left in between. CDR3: CASSGGLGRDNEQFF. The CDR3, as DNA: TGCGCCAGCAGCGGGGGGTTGGGGCGGGACAATGAGCAGTTCTTC.

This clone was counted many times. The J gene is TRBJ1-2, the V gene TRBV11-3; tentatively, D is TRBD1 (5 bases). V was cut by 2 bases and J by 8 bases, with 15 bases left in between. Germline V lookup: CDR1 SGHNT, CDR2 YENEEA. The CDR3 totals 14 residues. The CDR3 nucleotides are TGTGCCAGCAGCTTAAGTTTGACAGATCCGGGCTACACCTTC. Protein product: CASSLSLTDPGYTF. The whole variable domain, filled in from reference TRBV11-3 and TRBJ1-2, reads EAGVVQSPRYKIIEKKQPVAFWCNPISGHNTLYWYLQNLGQGPELLIRYENEEAVDDSQLPKDRFSAERLKGVDSTLKIQPAELGDSAVYLCASSLSLTDPGYTFGSGTRLTVV.

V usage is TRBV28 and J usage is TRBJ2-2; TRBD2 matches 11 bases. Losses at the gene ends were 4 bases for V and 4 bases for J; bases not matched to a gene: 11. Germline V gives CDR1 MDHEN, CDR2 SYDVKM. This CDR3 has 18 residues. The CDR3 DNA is TGTGCCAGCAGTTCCCCCGGGCTAGCGGGAGGTCGCACCGGGGAGCTGTTTTTT. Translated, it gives CASSSPGLAGGRTGELFF.

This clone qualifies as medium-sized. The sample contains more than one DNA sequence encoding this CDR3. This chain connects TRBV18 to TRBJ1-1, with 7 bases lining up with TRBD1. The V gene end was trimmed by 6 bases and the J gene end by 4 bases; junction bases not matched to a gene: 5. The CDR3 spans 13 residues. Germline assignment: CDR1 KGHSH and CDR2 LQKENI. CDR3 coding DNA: TGTGCCAGCTCGACTGACAGGGCCACTGAAGCTTTCTTT. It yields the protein CASSTDRATEAFF.

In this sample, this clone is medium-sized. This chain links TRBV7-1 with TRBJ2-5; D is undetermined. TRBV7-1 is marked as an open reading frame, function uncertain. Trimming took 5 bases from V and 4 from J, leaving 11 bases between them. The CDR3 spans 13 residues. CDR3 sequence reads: CASSKAWGETQYF. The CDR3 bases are TGTGCCAGCAGCAAAGCCTGGGGAGAGACCCAGTACTTC.